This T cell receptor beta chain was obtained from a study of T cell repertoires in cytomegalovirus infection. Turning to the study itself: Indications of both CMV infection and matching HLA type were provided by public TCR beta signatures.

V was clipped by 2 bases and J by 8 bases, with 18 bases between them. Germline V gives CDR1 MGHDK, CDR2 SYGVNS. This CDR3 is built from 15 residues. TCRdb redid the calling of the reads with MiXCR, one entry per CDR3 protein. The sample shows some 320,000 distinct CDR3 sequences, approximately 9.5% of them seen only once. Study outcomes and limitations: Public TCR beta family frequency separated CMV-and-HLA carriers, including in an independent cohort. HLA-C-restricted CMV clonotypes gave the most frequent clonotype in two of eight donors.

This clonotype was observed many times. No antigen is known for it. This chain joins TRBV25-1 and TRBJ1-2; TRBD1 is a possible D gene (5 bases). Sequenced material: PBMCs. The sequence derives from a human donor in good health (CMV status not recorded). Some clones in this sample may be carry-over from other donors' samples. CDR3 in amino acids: CASSEVSGDPRGYTF. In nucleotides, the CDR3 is TGTGCCAGCAGTGAAGTGTCGGGGGATCCACGAGGCTACACCTTC.